One sample yielded the 32 T cell receptor beta chains listed below, sequenced in a study of T cell repertoires in cytomegalovirus infection. For these TCRs, the target antigens are not known. Each CDR3 protein is one row after TCRdb ran MiXCR on the reads. Here the sample spans a few hundred thousand distinct CDR3 sequences, roughly 42% being singletons. Sequences were derived from cultured PBMCs, sampled from culture after CMV antigen stimulation. Receptors were obtained from a human donor in good health (CMV status not recorded). Some clones in this sample may be carry-over from other donors' samples.

V gene TRBV7-9 combines with J gene TRBJ2-1; D not resolved. V was pared by 7 bases and J by 9 bases, with 10 bases between. Germline-derived CDR1 and CDR2 are SEHNR and FQNEAQ (reference sequence). The CDR3 runs to 11 residues. CDR3 DNA sequence: TGTGCCAGCACCCTAACGGGTGAGCAGTTCTTC. Its translation: CASTLTGEQFF.

Many counts were recorded for this clonotype. This chain uses TRBV7-4 with TRBJ2-6, with D perhaps given as TRBD1 or TRBD2 (5 bases each). The CDR3 runs to 14 residues. CDR1 and CDR2 (germline): SGHVT, SQSDAQ. Between the trimmed V and J ends, which lost 5 bases and 4 bases, there was a span of 9 bases. The CDR3 DNA reads as TGTGCCAGCAGCCCCGGGACGGGGGCCAACGTCCTGACTTTC. Protein: CASSPGTGANVLTF. The full variable domain, in which reference TRBV7-4 and TRBJ2-6 provide the parts outside the CDR3, is GAGVSQSPRYKVAKRGRDVALRCDSISGHVTLYWYRQTLGQGSEVLTYSQSDAQRDKSGRPSGRFSAERPERSVSTLKIQRTEQGDSAVYLCASSPGTGANVLTFGAGSRLTVL.

This rearrangement joins TRBV7-2 to TRBJ1-5; 10 bases are a match to TRBD1. The CDR3 loop spans 15 amino acids. V lost 4 bases and J lost 5; bases outside the gene matches: 5. CDR1 and CDR2 from the germline V gene are SGHTA and FQGNSA. CDR3 sequence reads: CASSSDRGQDQPQHF. DNA of the CDR3: TGTGCCAGCAGCTCCGACAGGGGGCAGGATCAGCCCCAGCATTTT. Based on the CDR3 plus reference TRBV7-2 and TRBJ1-5, the full variable domain is GAGVSQSPSNKVTEKGKDVELRCDPISGHTALYWYRQSLGQGLEFLIYFQGNSAPDKSGLPSDRFSAERTGGSVSTLTIQRTQQEDSAVYLCASSSDRGQDQPQHFGDGTRLSIL.

This clonotype was seen only a few times. The V call is TRBV2, the J call TRBJ2-5, with a tentative D call TRBD2 (6 bases). Germline lookup yields CDR1 SNHLY and CDR2 FYNNEI. The CDR3 covers 14 residues. The V end lost 8 bases, the J end lost 5 bases, and 18 bases lay between the germline ends. The CDR3 spells CASPRREDEETQYF. DNA of the CDR3: TGTGCCAGCCCTAGGAGGGAAGACGAGGAGACCCAGTACTTC.

The rearrangement links TRBV29-1 to TRBJ1-3, with TRBD1 matching 7 bases. CDR3 length: 16 amino acids. Looked up from germline, CDR1 is SQVTM and CDR2 is ANQGSEA. V was clipped by 7 bases and J by 0 bases; unmatched bases: 12. The CDR3 is CSAQGQREFSGNTIYF. CDR3 sequence (DNA): TGCAGCGCTCAGGGACAGCGGGAGTTCTCTGGAAACACCATATATTTT.

J is TRBJ2-2 and V is TRBV19; 7 bases fit TRBD1. J lost 6 bases, V lost 10 bases, and 8 bases had no gene match. This CDR3 contains 13 residues. Germline assignment: CDR1 LNHDA and CDR2 SQIVND (reference sequence). CDR3 DNA: TGTGCCACCGCAGGACAGGCATCCGGGGAGCTGTTTTTT. Translating it yields CATAGQASGELFF.

This clonotype occurred a few times. This rearrangement joins TRBV6-8 to TRBJ1-3; D is possibly TRBD1 (5 bases). This CDR3 has 19 residues. V was shortened by 6 bases and J by 0 bases, with 24 bases between the two germline ends. Germline V CDR1 and CDR2: MNHGY, SAAAGT. DNA for the CDR3: TGTGCCAGCAGCCCCCAGTGGGGCGGGGGTCGCTCCTCTGGAAACACCATATATTTT. It encodes CASSPQWGGGRSSGNTIYF.

The chain couples TRBV7-2 to TRBJ2-1, with D tentatively TRBD2 (6 bases). Germline V gene sequence: CDR1 SGHTA, CDR2 FQGNSA. CDR3 length: 13 residues. Trimming took 3 bases from V and 8 from J, leaving 11 bases between them. The CDR3 loop is CASSLWGEYEQFF. For the CDR3, the DNA is TGTGCCAGCAGCTTGTGGGGGGAGTATGAGCAGTTCTTC.

The gene calls are TRBV7-8 and TRBJ2-1, with TRBD1 identical over 9 bases. This CDR3 spans 17 amino acids. Germline V gene sequence: CDR1 SGHVS, CDR2 FQNEAQ. The trim removed 8 bases at V and 3 bases at J, leaving 14 bases unmatched. The CDR3 sequence is CASGGVSGTGLYNEQFF. CDR3 nucleotides: TGTGCCAGCGGAGGGGTATCCGGGACAGGGCTCTACAATGAGCAGTTCTTC.

This clonotype was seen at least ten times. This sequence joins TRBV7-8 and TRBJ2-5; D not resolved. The CDR3 contains 13 residues. V was pared by 1 base and J by 4 bases, with 7 bases between. Germline values: CDR1 SGHVS, CDR2 FQNEAQ. Here the CDR3 reads CASSLESAETQYF. For the CDR3, the DNA is TGTGCCAGCAGCTTAGAGTCCGCAGAGACCCAGTACTTC.

This rearrangement joins TRBV19 to TRBJ1-1, with 7 bases that match TRBD1. From germline, CDR1 is LNHDA and CDR2 SQIVND (reference sequence). Germline trimming cut 1 base from V and 1 base from J; bases unmatched to any gene: 3. The CDR3 runs 15 residues. CDR3: CASSIVEGANTEAFF. The CDR3 DNA is TGTGCCAGTAGTATAGTAGAGGGGGCGAACACTGAAGCTTTCTTT.

This clonotype was detected a few times. Here the CDR3 reads CASSHQTGGGETQYF. The DNA for the CDR3 is TGTGCCAGCTCACATCAGACAGGCGGAGGAGAGACCCAGTACTTC. V gene TRBV18 combines with J gene TRBJ2-5; maybe TRBD1 (6 bases). Germline values: CDR1 KGHSH, CDR2 LQKENI. Trimming took 4 bases from V and 4 from J, leaving 16 bases between them. The CDR3 extends over 15 amino acids.

This clonotype was observed a few times. This rearrangement joins TRBV5-1 to TRBJ1-4; D may be TRBD1 (5 bases). Per the germline V gene, CDR1 is SGHRS and CDR2 is YFSETQ. The CDR3 loop spans 15 amino acids. V was shortened by 6 bases and J by 5 bases, with 17 bases between the two germline ends. In nucleotides, the CDR3 is TGCGCCAGCACCTTAGAGGGAGGGGAGAATGAAAAACTGTTTTTT. Amino acids: CASTLEGGENEKLFF.

The genes are TRBV15 and TRBJ1-1; TRBD1 matches at 10 bases. This CDR3 comprises 15 residues. In germline, CDR1 is LNHNV, CDR2 YYDKDF (reference sequence). Unmatched junction bases numbered 4, after V lost 3 bases and J lost 3 bases. The CDR3 loop is CATSSEDRGYTEAFF. The CDR3, as DNA: TGTGCCACCAGCAGCGAGGACAGGGGGTACACTGAAGCTTTCTTT.

The V gene is TRBV11-1, the J gene TRBJ2-4, with D perhaps matching TRBD1 (6 bases). This CDR3 has 16 amino acids. V dropped 4 bases and J dropped 6 bases, with 19 bases sitting between them. CDR1 is SGHAT, CDR2 FQDESV, per germline (reference sequence). The CDR3 reads CASSSDRTALGNIQYF. In DNA, the CDR3 is TGTGCCAGCAGCTCAGACCGGACAGCACTGGGAAACATTCAGTACTTC.

The chain carries TRBV7-2 and TRBJ1-2; D is undetermined. Trimming cost V 5 bases and J 4 bases, with 11 bases left between them. The germline gives CDR1 SGHTA, CDR2 FQGNSA. The length of the CDR3 is 13 residues. The CDR3 here is CASSGSEGYGYTF. The CDR3 nucleotides are TGTGCCAGCAGCGGTTCGGAAGGCTATGGCTACACCTTC.

This chain joins TRBV12-3 or TRBV12-4 and TRBJ2-5; 7 nucleotides line up with TRBD2. The CDR3 covers 15 residues. V gave up 3 bases and J gave up 3 bases; unmatched junction bases: 7. Written as DNA, the CDR3 is TGTGCCAGCAGTTTCTCAGCGGGGACGGAAGAGACCCAGTACTTC. Protein: CASSFSAGTEETQYF.

This clonotype was detected only once. The rearrangement joins TRBV25-1 to TRBJ2-7, with TRBD1 matching over 7 bases. This CDR3 spans 15 amino acids. Germline trimming cut 6 bases from V and 1 base from J; bases unmatched to any gene: 9. CDR1 is MGHDK, CDR2 SYGVNS, per germline. CDR3 amino acids: CASRSPGDRSYEQYF. DNA for the CDR3: TGTGCCAGCAGGTCGCCTGGGGACAGATCCTACGAGCAGTACTTC.

The chain links TRBV7-9 to TRBJ1-1, with D perhaps matching TRBD1 (5 bases). V was trimmed by 8 bases and J by 4 bases, leaving 11 bases between them. This CDR3 has 12 amino acids. Germline values: CDR1 SEHNR, CDR2 FQNEAQ (reference sequence). Written as DNA, the CDR3 is TGTGCCAGCGTCGGAGGGGCCACTGAAGCTTTCTTT. Translating it yields CASVGGATEAFF.

This clonotype came up a few times. The rearrangement joins TRBV11-2 to TRBJ2-5, with 8 bases lining up with TRBD2. With 4 bases clipped from V and 4 bases from J, the junction kept 14 bases outside the gene matches. The CDR3 spans 17 residues. CDR1 and CDR2 (germline): SGHAT, FQNNGV. CDR3 residues: CASSSSREVIRRETQYF. Here the CDR3 DNA reads TGTGCCAGCAGCTCATCGCGGGAGGTAATTCGTCGAGAGACCCAGTACTTC.

This clonotype was counted between two and nine times. The rearrangement joins TRBV18 to TRBJ2-7, with D possibly TRBD1 on 5 matching bases. Germline V CDR1 and CDR2: KGHSH, LQKENI. The CDR3 has 15 residues. Trimming removed 3 bases from V and 7 bases from J, with 19 bases in between. CDR3 sequence reads: CASSPSSSPSGEQYF. The CDR3, as DNA: TGTGCCAGCTCACCGAGTTCCAGCCCCTCAGGGGAGCAGTACTTC.

The chain links TRBV27 to TRBJ2-2; D uncertain. CDR3 length: 12 amino acids. Germline-derived CDR1 and CDR2 are MNHEY and SMNVEV (reference sequence). The V end was cut by 10 bases, the J end by 1 base, with 7 bases between. This chain's CDR3 is CATRKNTGELFF. The CDR3 coding sequence is TGTGCCACCCGCAAGAACACCGGGGAGCTGTTTTTT.

The table lists this clonotype with a count of one. This rearrangement joins TRBV27 to TRBJ1-1; maybe TRBD1 (5 bases). Trimming shortened V by 8 bases and J by 6 bases, and 13 bases separated the two germline ends. Germline-derived CDR1 and CDR2 are MNHEY and SMNVEV (reference sequence). CDR3 size: 12 residues. In DNA form, the CDR3 reads TGTGCCAGCCGCTTCGGGGCGGCTGAAGCTTTCTTT. This encodes CASRFGAAEAFF.

The chain recombines TRBV28 with TRBJ2-5; 8 nucleotides align to TRBD2. Per the germline V gene, CDR1 is MDHEN and CDR2 is SYDVKM. V was clipped by 6 bases and J by 5 bases; unmatched bases: 11. This CDR3 is 15 amino acids long. In nucleotides, the CDR3 is TGTGCCAGCAGGCCTCGACTAGCGAGTGCGGAGACCCAGTACTTC. It is translated as CASRPRLASAETQYF.

This clonotype was observed a few times. This chain uses TRBV6-5 with TRBJ2-7; 13 bases fit TRBD2. The J segment lost 4 bases and the V segment lost 6 bases, leaving 9 bases of the junction unmatched. Germline CDR1 MNHEY, CDR2 SVGAGI. The CDR3 length is 16 residues. CDR3 DNA sequence: TGTGCCAGCAGAACCGGACTAGCGGGAGAGGTATACGAGCAGTACTTC. Amino acid sequence: CASRTGLAGEVYEQYF.

The chain is built from TRBV19 and TRBJ2-3, with D unresolved. This CDR3 region has 13 residues. CDR1 and CDR2 from the germline V gene are LNHDA and SQIVND (reference sequence). Deletions cut 7 bases from V and 2 bases from J, with 10 bases between. The CDR3 sequence: CASKLGNTDTQYF. Here the CDR3 DNA reads TGTGCCAGTAAGTTAGGCAACACAGATACGCAGTATTTT.

This clonotype appeared a few times. The CDR3 loop is CASMVGGSGNTIYF. As DNA, the CDR3 is TGTGCCAGCATGGTAGGGGGTTCTGGAAACACCATATATTTT. V is TRBV12-3 or TRBV12-4 and J is TRBJ1-3; perhaps TRBD1 as D (6 bases). V dropped 7 bases and J dropped 1 base, with 11 bases sitting between them. This CDR3 region has 14 residues.

In regard to this clonotype: A read error may account for a junction end that differs from germline. The V gene is TRBV7-9, the J gene TRBJ1-6, with TRBD1 matching over 9 bases. The CDR3 totals 16 residues. Per the germline V gene, CDR1 is SEHNR and CDR2 is FQNEAQ (reference sequence). The CDR3: CASSLHDRGASSPLTF. The CDR3 DNA sequence: TGTGCCAGCAGCTTACATGACAGGGGGGCGAGTTCCCCCCTCACCTTT. The variable domain in full, completed from reference TRBV7-9 and TRBJ1-6, reads DTGVSQNPRHKITKRGQNVTFRCDPISEHNRLYWYRQTLGQGPEFLTYFQNEAQLEKSRLLSDRFSAERPKGSFSTLEIQRTEQGDSAMYLCASSLHDRGASSPLTFGNGTRLTVT.

This clonotype was observed a handful of times. The rearrangement joins TRBV5-5 to TRBJ2-1; 7 nucleotides agree with TRBD1. This CDR3 is 13 amino acids long. Germline V gives CDR1 SGHKS, CDR2 YYEKEE (reference sequence). V shed 4 bases, J shed 4 bases, and the junction held 2 bases outside the gene matches. As DNA, the CDR3 is TGTGCCAGCAGCAAGGGACAGTACAATGAGCAGTTCTTC. Its translation: CASSKGQYNEQFF.

This clonotype was detected only once. This sequence joins TRBV20-1 and TRBJ1-2; D perhaps matches TRBD1 (5 bases). The CDR3 has 13 residues. CDR1 and CDR2 from the germline V gene are DFQATT and SNEGSKA (reference sequence). Trimming cost V 5 bases and J 8 bases, with 18 bases left between them. The CDR3 sequence: CSALFEGMRGYTF. The DNA of the CDR3 is TGCAGTGCTCTTTTCGAGGGGATGAGGGGCTACACCTTC.

The V call is TRBV30, the J call TRBJ1-5; a possible D gene is TRBD1 (5 bases). Trimming took off 1 base at V and 1 base at J, with 11 bases between the two ends. The V gene's germline CDR1 is GTSNPN and CDR2 SVGIG (reference sequence). The CDR3 has 15 residues. CDR3 in amino acids: CAWSEVDRSNQPQHF. The CDR3 coding sequence is TGTGCCTGGAGTGAGGTTGACAGAAGCAATCAGCCCCAGCATTTT. Variable domain in full (rest from reference TRBV30 and TRBJ1-5): SQTIHQWPATLVQPVGSPLSLECTVEGTSNPNLYWYRQAAGRGLQLLFYSVGIGQISSEVPQNLSASRPQDRQFILSSKKLLLSDSGFYLCAWSEVDRSNQPQHFGDGTRLSIL.

The chain uses TRBV6-6 and TRBJ2-2; possible D gene TRBD2, 5 bases. This CDR3 is 13 amino acids long. Trimming removed 7 bases at V and 1 base at J, with 7 bases between. Germline CDR1 reads MNHNY; CDR2 reads SVGAGI (reference sequence). CDR3 region: CASKSGNTGELFF. The CDR3, as DNA: TGTGCCAGCAAGAGCGGGAACACCGGGGAGCTGTTTTTT.